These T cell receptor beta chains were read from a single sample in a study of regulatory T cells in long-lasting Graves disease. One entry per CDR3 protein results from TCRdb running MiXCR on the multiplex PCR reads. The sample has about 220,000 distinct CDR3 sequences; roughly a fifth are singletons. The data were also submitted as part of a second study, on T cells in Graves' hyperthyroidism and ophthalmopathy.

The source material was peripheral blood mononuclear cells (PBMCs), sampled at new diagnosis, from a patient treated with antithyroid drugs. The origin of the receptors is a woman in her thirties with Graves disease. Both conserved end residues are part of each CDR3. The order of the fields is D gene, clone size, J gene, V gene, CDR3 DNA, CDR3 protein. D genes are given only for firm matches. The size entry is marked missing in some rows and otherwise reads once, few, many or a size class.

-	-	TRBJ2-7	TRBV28	TGTGCCAGCAGCCCAGGAGGGCGGAATACCTACGAGCAGTACTTC	CASSPGGRNTYEQYF
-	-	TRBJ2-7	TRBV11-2	TGTGCCAGCAGCTCTATCAGGAATGCAAGGACCTACGAGCAGTACTTC	CASSSIRNARTYEQYF
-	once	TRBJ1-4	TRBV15	TGTGCCACCAGCAGCTTGTGGACAGAGGCAACTAATGAAAAACTGTTTTTT	CATSSLWTEATNEKLFF
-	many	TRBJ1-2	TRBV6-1	TGTGCCAGCAGTGATTGGGGGATTGGCTATGGCTACACCTTC	CASSDWGIGYGYTF
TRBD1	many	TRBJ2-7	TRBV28	TGTGCCAGCAGCCTCCGACAGGGCTACGAGCAGTACTTC	CASSLRQGYEQYF
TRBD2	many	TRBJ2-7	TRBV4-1	TGCGCCAGCAGCGACCTAGCGGGAGCCACGCAGTACTTC	CASSDLAGATQYF
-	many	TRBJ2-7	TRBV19	TGTGCCACCTCGCTAGGGGGACGGCAGTACTTC	CATSLGGRQYF
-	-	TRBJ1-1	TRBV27	TGTGCCAGCACCCGAGCTGGGGGGAACACTGAAGCTTTCTTT	CASTRAGGNTEAFF
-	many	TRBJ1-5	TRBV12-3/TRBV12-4	TGTGCCAGCAGTACTAACGGGAGGACCCAGCATTTT	CASSTNGRTQHF
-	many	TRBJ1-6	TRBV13	TGTGCCAGCAGCCTCGGGACAAGTCGGATACCCCTCCACTTT	CASSLGTSRIPLHF
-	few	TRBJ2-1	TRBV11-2	TGTGCCAGCAGCTGGCTGGCGGGCTTATACAATGAGCAGTTCTTC	CASSWLAGLYNEQFF
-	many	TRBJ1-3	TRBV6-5	TGTGCCAGCAGTTTCGACGGGACAACCGGAAACACCATATATTTT	CASSFDGTTGNTIYF
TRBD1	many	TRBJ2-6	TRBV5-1	TGCGCCAGCAGCTTAGAGGGGGCGGCTGGGGCCAACGTCCTGACTTTC	CASSLEGAAGANVLTF
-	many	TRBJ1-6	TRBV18	TGTGCCAGCTCAACAGCGGCAAATTCACCCCTCCACTTT	CASSTAANSPLHF
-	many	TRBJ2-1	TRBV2	TGTGCCAGCAGTGAAGCGGAGGGAAGCTCCTACAATGAGCAGTTCTTC	CASSEAEGSSYNEQFF
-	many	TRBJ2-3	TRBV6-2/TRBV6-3	TGTGCCACTAAAAGGAGCACAGATACGCAGTATTTT	CATKRSTDTQYF
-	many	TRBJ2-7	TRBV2	TGTGCCAGCAGTGATTCCCGGGGAAAAGTAGGAAACTTC	CASSDSRGKVGNF
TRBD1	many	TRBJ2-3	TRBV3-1	TGTGCCAGCAGCCGGACAGGGCGCACAGATACGCAGTATTTT	CASSRTGRTDTQYF
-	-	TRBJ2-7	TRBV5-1	TGCGCCAGCAGCTTGGACTGGCTGGCGGGGCCCCCACCGTACTTC	CASSLDWLAGPPPYF
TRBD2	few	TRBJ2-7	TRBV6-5	TGTGCCAGCAGTTATACTAGCGGGAGAGGTGAGCAGTACTTC	CASSYTSGRGEQYF
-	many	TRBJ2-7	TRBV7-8	TGTGCCAGCAGCTTAGACATCTACGAGCAGTACTTC	CASSLDIYEQYF
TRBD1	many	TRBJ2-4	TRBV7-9	TGTGCCAGCAGCACCAGGGTACAGGGGGCTCAAAACATTCAGTACTTC	CASSTRVQGAQNIQYF
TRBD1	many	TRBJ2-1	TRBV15	TGTGCCACCAGCAGGAATCGCCCAGGGGGCTATGAGCAGTTCTTC	CATSRNRPGGYEQFF
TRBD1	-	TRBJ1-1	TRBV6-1	TGTGCCAGCGGACAGGGGGCCAACACTGAAGCTTTCTTT	CASGQGANTEAFF
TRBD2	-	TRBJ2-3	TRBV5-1	TGCGCCAGCAGCTTGGTGTCTAGCGGGAGTATAGCAGATACGCAGTATTTT	CASSLVSSGSIADTQYF
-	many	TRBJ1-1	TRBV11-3	TGTGCCAGCAGAGGAGACAGACCAAACACTGAAGCTTTCTTT	CASRGDRPNTEAFF
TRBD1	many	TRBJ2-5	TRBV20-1	TGCAGTGCCATGACAGGGAACGGGAAGACCCAGTACTTC	CSAMTGNGKTQYF
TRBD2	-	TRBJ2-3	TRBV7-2	TGTGCCAGCAGCTTAGTTGGGACTAGCGGGAGCACAGATACGCAGTATTTT	CASSLVGTSGSTDTQYF
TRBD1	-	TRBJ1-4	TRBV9	TGTGCCAGCACCGGGGACAGCCGGAGCCGATATATATTAGAAAAACTGTTTTTT	CASTGDSRSRYILEKLFF
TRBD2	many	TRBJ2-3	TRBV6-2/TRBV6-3	TGTGCCAGCAGCCCCGGACTAGCGGGGGGATTCCGCACAGATACGCAGTATTTT	CASSPGLAGGFRTDTQYF
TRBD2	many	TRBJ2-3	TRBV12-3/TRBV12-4	TGTGCCAGCAGTTTAAGCGGGGGGGACTCGGTTACGCAGTATTTT	CASSLSGGDSVTQYF
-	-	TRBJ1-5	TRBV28	TGTGCCAGCAGTTTAAGGTCGTGGGGAATGAGCAATCAGCCCCAGCATTTT	CASSLRSWGMSNQPQHF
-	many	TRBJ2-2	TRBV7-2	TGTGCCAGCAGCTTAAGTAGACGGAACACCGGGGAGCTGTTTTTT	CASSLSRRNTGELFF
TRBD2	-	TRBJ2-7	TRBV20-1	TGCAGTGCTGGCAGAGGGACTAGCGCTGGTCTCGAGCAGTACTTC	CSAGRGTSAGLEQYF
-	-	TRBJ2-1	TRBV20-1	TGCAGTGTCCAGAGGGGTTACAATGAGCAGTTCTTC	CSVQRGYNEQFF
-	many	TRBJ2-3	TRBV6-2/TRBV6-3	TGTGCCAGCGGAAGCCGCCCCACAGATACGCAGTATTTT	CASGSRPTDTQYF
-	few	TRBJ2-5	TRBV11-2	TGTGCCAGCAGCTTAGGGACGGGGGAGACCCAGTACTTC	CASSLGTGETQYF
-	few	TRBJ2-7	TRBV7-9	TGTACCAGCAGCTTGGATACTTACTCCTACGAGCAGTACTTC	CTSSLDTYSYEQYF
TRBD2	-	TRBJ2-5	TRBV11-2	TGTGCCAGCAGCTCAGTTGCAGTAGCGGGAGAGACCCAGTACTTC	CASSSVAVAGETQYF
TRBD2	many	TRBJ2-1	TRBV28	TGTGCCAGCAGCCAACCCCCCTCTTGGACTAGCGGGACTTTCTACAATGAGCAGTTCTTC	CASSQPPSWTSGTFYNEQFF
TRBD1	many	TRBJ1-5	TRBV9	TGTGCCAGCAGCCGGGGGGGGGACAGCCGAAATCAGCCCCAGCATTTT	CASSRGGDSRNQPQHF
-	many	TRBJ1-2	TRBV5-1	TGCGCCAGCAGCTTAGGGGCATCGGACTATGGCTACACCTTC	CASSLGASDYGYTF
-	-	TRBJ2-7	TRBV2	TGTGCCAGCAGTGGACAGTGGGTCGAGCAGTACTTC	CASSGQWVEQYF
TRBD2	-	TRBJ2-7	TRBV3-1	TGTGCCAGCAGCTTAGGAGCGGGAGGGCCCTACGAGCAGTACTTC	CASSLGAGGPYEQYF
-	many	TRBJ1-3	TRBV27	TGTGCCAGCAGTTTTGGAGGACCGGGAAACACCATATATTTT	CASSFGGPGNTIYF
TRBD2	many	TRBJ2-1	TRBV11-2	TGTGCCAGCAGCTTAAGCGGGAGACCGGATGAGCAGTTCTTC	CASSLSGRPDEQFF
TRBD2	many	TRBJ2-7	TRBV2	TGTGCCAGTCTGAGTACTAGCGGACCCGTCTACGAGCAGTACTTC	CASLSTSGPVYEQYF
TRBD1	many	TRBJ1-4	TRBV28	TGTGCCAGCAGTCCATCCGGACAGGGAGGGCGTGAAAAACTGTTTTTT	CASSPSGQGGREKLFF
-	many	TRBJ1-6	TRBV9	TGTGCCAGCAGCGTAGAATCAGCTAATTCACCCCTCCACTTT	CASSVESANSPLHF
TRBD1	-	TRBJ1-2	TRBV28	TGTGCCAGCAGCCCCGGGACAGGGGTTCGCTACACCTTC	CASSPGTGVRYTF